This T cell receptor (beta chain) was identified during a study of blood T cells in healthy people across ages. This clonotype was found a few times. Alongside a J-beta primer mix, a sample-barcoded 5' primer served in a second PCR lasting roughly 6 to 12 cycles. TCRdb passed the 5' RACE reads through MiXCR, listing each CDR3 protein once. The data show roughly 1,500,000 distinct CDR3 sequences, with around 35% seen just once and 11% held by the top ten. The CDR3 runs 12 residues. From germline, CDR1 is LGHNT and CDR2 FRNRAP. V lost 5 bases to trimming and J lost 8 bases, with 12 bases between them. The sequencing input was blood. The origin of this receptor is a woman in her 30s in good health. V and J are TRBV12-5 and TRBJ1-2; no clear D gene. CDR3 nucleotide sequence: TGTGCTAGTGGTCCGGGTCCGGAGGGCTACACCTTC. This gives the protein CASGPGPEGYTF. The whole variable domain, remainder taken from reference TRBV12-5 and TRBJ1-2, is DARVTQTPRHKVTEMGQEVTMRCQPILGHNTVFWYRQTMMQGLELLAYFRNRAPLDDSGMPKDRFSAEMPDATLATLKIQPSEPRDSAVYFCASGPGPEGYTFGSGTRLTVV.